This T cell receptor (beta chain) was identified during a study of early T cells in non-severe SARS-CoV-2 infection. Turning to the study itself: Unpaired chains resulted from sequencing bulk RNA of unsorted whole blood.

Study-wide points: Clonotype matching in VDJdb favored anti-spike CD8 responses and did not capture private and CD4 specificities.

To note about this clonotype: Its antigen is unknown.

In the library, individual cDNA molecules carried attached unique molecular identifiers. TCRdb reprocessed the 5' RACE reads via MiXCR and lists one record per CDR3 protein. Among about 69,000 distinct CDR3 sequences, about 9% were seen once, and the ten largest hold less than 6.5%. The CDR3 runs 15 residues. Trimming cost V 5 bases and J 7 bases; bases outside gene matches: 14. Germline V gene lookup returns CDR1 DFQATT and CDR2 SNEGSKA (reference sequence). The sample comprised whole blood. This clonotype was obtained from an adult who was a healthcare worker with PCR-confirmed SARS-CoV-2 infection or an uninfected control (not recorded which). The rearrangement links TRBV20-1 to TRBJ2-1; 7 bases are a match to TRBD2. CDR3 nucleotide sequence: TGCAGTGCTGGGGGGGAGTCAGTGGGTTATAATGAGCAGTTCTTC. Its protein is CSAGGESVGYNEQFF.